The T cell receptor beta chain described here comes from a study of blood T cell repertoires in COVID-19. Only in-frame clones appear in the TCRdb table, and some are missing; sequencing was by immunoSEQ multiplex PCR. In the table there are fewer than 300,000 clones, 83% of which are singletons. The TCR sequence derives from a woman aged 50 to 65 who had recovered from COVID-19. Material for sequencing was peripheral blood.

CDR3 residues: CASSRMTGTYNEQFF. CDR3 DNA: TGTGCCAGCAGCCGAATGACAGGGACCTACAATGAGCAGTTCTTC. V is TRBV7-8 and J is TRBJ2-1; TRBD1 matches 7 bases. V was pared by 5 bases and J by 2 bases, with 6 bases of the junction left unmatched. Germline CDR1 SGHVS, CDR2 FQNEAQ. The CDR3 totals 15 residues. Full variable domain (missing parts from reference TRBV7-8 and TRBJ2-1): GAGVSQSPRYKVAKRGQDVALRCDPISGHVSLFWYQQALGQGPEFLTYFQNEAQLDKSGLPSDRFFAERPEGSVSTLKIQRTQQEDSAVYLCASSRMTGTYNEQFFGPGTRLTVL.